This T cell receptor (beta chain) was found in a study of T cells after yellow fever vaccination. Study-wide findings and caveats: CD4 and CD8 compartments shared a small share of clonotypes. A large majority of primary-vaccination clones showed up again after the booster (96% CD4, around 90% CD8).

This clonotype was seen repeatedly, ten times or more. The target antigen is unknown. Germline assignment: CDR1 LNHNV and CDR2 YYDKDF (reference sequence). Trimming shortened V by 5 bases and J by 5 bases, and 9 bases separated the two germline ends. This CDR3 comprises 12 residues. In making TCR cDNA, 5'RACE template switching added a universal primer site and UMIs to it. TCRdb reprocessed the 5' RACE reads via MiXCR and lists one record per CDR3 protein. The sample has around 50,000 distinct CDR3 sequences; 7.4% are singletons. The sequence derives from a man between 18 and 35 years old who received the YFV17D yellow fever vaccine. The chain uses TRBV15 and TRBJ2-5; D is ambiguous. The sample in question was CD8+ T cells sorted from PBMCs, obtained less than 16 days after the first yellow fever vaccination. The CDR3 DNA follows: TGTGCCACCAGCGTACCGACGGAGACCCAGTACTTC. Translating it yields CATSVPTETQYF.